One sample yielded the 25 T cell receptor beta chains listed below, sequenced in a study of monozygotic twins with inflammatory bowel disease. After re-calling the 5' RACE reads, TCRdb lists one entry per CDR3 protein, DNA absent. The table lists 310,000 or so distinct CDR3 sequences, with roughly 2% in the top ten. The sample comprised blood. The receptor source for this set is a human donor with ulcerative colitis or Crohn's disease, or a healthy co-twin of an affected twin (not recorded which).

V is TRBV20-1 and J is TRBJ1-1; the TRBD1 assignment by TCRdb is unverifiable without DNA. This CDR3 region has 13 residues. Looked up from germline, CDR1 is DFQATT and CDR2 is SNEGSKA (reference sequence). The CDR3 region is CSASRNTGTEAFF.

The chain has TRBV20-1 and TRBJ1-1. The CDR3 consists of 15 residues. Germline lookup yields CDR1 DFQATT and CDR2 SNEGSKA (reference sequence). The CDR3 reads CSAIPEGRGRTEAFF.

The rearrangement links TRBV5-4 to TRBJ2-3; the TCRdb call, TRBD2, lacks DNA for checking. This CDR3 contains 14 residues. Germline values: CDR1 SGHNT, CDR2 YYREEE (reference sequence). CDR3 amino acids: CASSLQRETDTQYF.

This chain links TRBV4-1 with TRBJ1-6; TCRdb reports TRBD1, a call that lacks DNA to check it against. CDR1 and CDR2 from the germline V gene are MGHRA and YSYEKL. This CDR3 comprises 14 residues. The CDR3 here is CASSPSDWGSPLHF.

V and J are TRBV9 and TRBJ1-1. The CDR3 loop spans 14 amino acids. Germline lookup yields CDR1 SGDLS and CDR2 YYNGEE. Here the CDR3 reads CASSAGTPNTEAFF.

The chain combines TRBV15 with TRBJ2-5. The germline V gene has CDR1 LNHNV and CDR2 YYDKDF (reference sequence). The CDR3 is 16 residues long. The CDR3 sequence is CATSREGFFGRETQYF.

This sequence joins TRBV6-5 and TRBJ2-3; TCRdb designates TRBD1, a call that cannot be tested without DNA. The CDR3 has 17 amino acids. Germline assignment: CDR1 MNHEY and CDR2 SVGAGI. CDR3 amino acids: CASSSLRRGARTDTQYF.

The chain uses TRBV5-1 and TRBJ2-1; as DNA is missing, the TRBD2 call by TCRdb cannot be tested. There are 15 residues in the CDR3. The germline CDR1 and CDR2 sequences are SGHRS and YFSETQ. CDR3: CASSFFSGVNNEQFF.

The chain couples TRBV9 to TRBJ2-7; the TRBD2 assignment by TCRdb is unverifiable without DNA. This CDR3 comprises 16 residues. The germline CDR1 and CDR2 sequences are SGDLS and YYNGEE. The CDR3 loop reads CASSGRGLAGVREQYF.

The chain recombines TRBV6-6 with TRBJ2-1; the D gene TCRdb calls, TRBD1, cannot be checked with no DNA. The CDR3 consists of 13 residues. Germline loops: CDR1 MNHNY, CDR2 SVGAGI (reference sequence). The CDR3 spells CASSWRQVYEQFF.

The rearrangement uses TRBV7-2 and TRBJ2-7; the D call from TCRdb, TRBD1, cannot be confirmed without DNA. CDR3 size: 15 residues. From germline, CDR1 is SGHTA and CDR2 FQGNSA. The CDR3 loop is CASNFGDRGHDEQYF.

The chain recombines TRBV28 with TRBJ2-5; TCRdb designates TRBD1, a call that cannot be tested without DNA. The CDR3 is made up of 15 amino acids. Per germline, CDR1 MDHEN and CDR2 SYDVKM. CDR3: CASSYRTGGGETQYF. Filled out from reference TRBV28 and TRBJ2-5, the complete variable domain reads DVKVTQSSRYLVKRTGEKVFLECVQDMDHENMFWYRQDPGLGLRLIYFSYDVKMKEKGDIPEGYSVSREKKERFSLILESASTNQTSMYLCASSYRTGGGETQYFGPGTRLLVL.

The V gene is TRBV7-2, the J gene TRBJ2-1; TCRdb proposes TRBD2, but this gene call is untestable without DNA. The CDR3 is made up of 14 amino acids. Germline V gives CDR1 SGHTA, CDR2 FQGNSA. CDR3: CASSSNSITGGSFF.

The V and J genes are TRBV5-1 and TRBJ2-5; the D call of TRBD2 rests on TCRdb alone, since no DNA is present to check it. CDR1 and CDR2 (germline): SGHRS, YFSETQ. The CDR3 spans 15 residues. The CDR3 spells CASSLEGEYQETQYF.

This chain joins TRBV3-1 and TRBJ2-3. Germline V lookup: CDR1 LGHDT, CDR2 YNNKEL (reference sequence). The CDR3 length is 14 residues. CDR3 residues: CASSQDARADTQYF.

The chain is built from TRBV2 and TRBJ1-5; there is no DNA to check the TCRdb D call of TRBD1. Germline V gives CDR1 SNHLY, CDR2 FYNNEI. This CDR3 region has 12 residues. This CDR3 reads CASSEGGTVEHF.

The chain uses TRBV2 and TRBJ2-2; the TCRdb D gene call, TRBD1, has no DNA to confirm it. Germline values: CDR1 SNHLY, CDR2 FYNNEI. This CDR3 region has 14 residues. The CDR3 region is CASTPGRGSGELFF.

The V call is TRBV5-6, the J call TRBJ1-5. The CDR3 runs 13 residues. Germline V gives CDR1 SGHDT, CDR2 YYEEEE. CDR3 sequence: CASSLRQAGPQHF.

This rearrangement joins TRBV27 to TRBJ2-7; TCRdb indicates TRBD1, and absent DNA this call remains unverified. This CDR3 region has 11 residues. Germline values: CDR1 MNHEY, CDR2 SMNVEV (reference sequence). The CDR3 loop reads CATGQGYEQYF.

The V and J genes are TRBV5-1 and TRBJ1-4; TCRdb calls TRBD1, which cannot be checked without DNA. Germline V gene data show CDR1 as SGHRS and CDR2 as YFSETQ. This CDR3 contains 15 residues. The CDR3 loop reads CASSLAGQLNEKLFF.

The J gene is TRBJ1-1, the V gene TRBV5-3. TRBV5-3 is classed as an ORF, of uncertain function. The length of the CDR3 is 14 residues. The CDR3 spells CARSPVFENTEAFF.

This rearrangement joins TRBV5-1 to TRBJ2-3. Germline CDR1 and CDR2: SGHRS and YFSETQ. The CDR3 length is 15 residues. CDR3 region: CASSLDRPFGDTQYF.

This chain links TRBV9 with TRBJ1-1. CDR1 SGDLS and CDR2 YYNGEE come from the germline V gene. There are 16 residues in the CDR3. CDR3 sequence: CASSVEGFMMNTEAFF.

The chain uses TRBV5-1 and TRBJ1-6; the D call from TCRdb, TRBD1, cannot be confirmed without DNA. The CDR3 runs 15 residues. CDR1 and CDR2 (germline): SGHRS, YFSETQ. The CDR3 here is CASSIRQGDSSPLHF.

The chain couples TRBV20-1 to TRBJ2-5; there is no DNA to check the TCRdb D call of TRBD2. Germline lookup yields CDR1 DFQATT and CDR2 SNEGSKA (reference sequence). This CDR3 has 17 amino acids. The CDR3 spells CSARWSYSGGTQETQYF.